This T cell receptor beta chain was retrieved from a study of CD8 T cell repertoires and HIV-1 epitope variants. For the study at large: Control wells had CMV/EBV/flu peptides, negative Ebola AY9, or no peptide.

The sample holds a few counts of this clone. Its antigen is as yet unknown. Study-wide findings and caveats: The TAALDMSHF plasma variant had no responses, unlike KF9 (about five clonotypes) and HW9 (one).

Germline loops: CDR1 MDHEN, CDR2 SYDVKM. The CDR3 loop spans 10 amino acids. V trimming: 8 bases; J trimming: 8 bases; junction bases outside the gene matches: 2. The protocol was immunoSEQ multiplex PCR, while the TCRdb copy is restricted to in-frame clones and leaves out a portion. The data show more than 85,000 clones, with roughly four fifths seen just once and roughly 24% held by the top ten. This sequence originates from a male donor with HIV. What was sequenced was uncultured baseline CD8+ T cells from peripheral blood mononuclear cells (PBMCs). The chain combines TRBV28 with TRBJ1-1; 7 nucleotides line up with TRBD1. As DNA, the CDR3 is TGTGCCAGCGCGGACAGGGAAGCTTTCTTT. Translated: CASADREAFF.